This T cell receptor beta chain was identified in a study of T cells in Graves' hyperthyroidism and ophthalmopathy (dated by TCRdb to about 2019). General notes on the study: Peripheral blood was sampled at the time of initial diagnosis, prior to any treatment. A discovery cohort of about 100 patients, 43 with Graves' ophthalmopathy and more than 55 with stable Graves' hyperthyroidism, was used to find distinguishing TCR V-J signatures. Once sampling was done, hyperthyroidism patients were given methimazole at a starting dose of 30 mg daily, whereas ophthalmopathy patients were given high-dose intravenous methylprednisolone. For training and testing, the 80 to 100 patients in the discovery cohort were randomly divided in a 7:3 ratio. Whether ophthalmopathy could be predicted prospectively was tested in an independent validation cohort made up of under 20 hyperthyroidism patients plus 17 patients who later progressed to ophthalmopathy. The study also compared thyroid tissue and blood T-cell repertoires from about 6 Graves' hyperthyroidism patients. The paper reports TCR Vbeta CDR3 sequencing of fewer than 150 peripheral blood samples: 43 ophthalmopathy, about 75 hyperthyroidism and around 17 progressor patients. The study at large found these results: In validation, the model predicted progression to ophthalmopathy a median of about 6.5 months before onset, with about 70% sensitivity and 72.22% specificity. Most expanded thyroid clonotypes (frequency above 0.001) were also found in blood, which suggests that blood repertoires may mirror thyroid immune responses. A model built on a 13 V-J signature distinguished ophthalmopathy from stable hyperthyroidism, reaching 85% to 90% sensitivity and about 81% specificity in cross-validation and 80%/75% in testing. Sample size was not statistically predetermined, and blinding of investigators to group allocation was not performed.

This clonotype has a handful of counts. Its cognate antigen has yet to be identified. Per-base qualities were not stored, and no clone one base away is much larger. Amplification of TCR beta CDR3 regions was carried out from RNA transcripts. The TCR CDR3 was subjected to a first round of RT-PCR using the HTBI primer set and the Qiagen OneStep RT-PCR kit. A second multiplex PCR round built the libraries, followed by size selection and purification. Libraries were sequenced paired-end with 100 bp reads on an Illumina HiSeq2000. As for the original processing: SOAPnuke was used to process the raw data, throwing out any read that contained adapters or uncalled bases, had a mean Phred below 15, or lacked an exact constant-primer or identifier match. COPE v1.2.5 was used to merge the high-quality paired reads, and each unique nucleotide sequence was defined as a clonotype. MiTCR v1.1 was used to align clonotypes to the IMGT TRBV, TRBD and TRBJ reference segments. The analysis included only V-J combinations with a frequency above 0.0001, which together covered more than 98% of the repertoires. A TCS score was defined as the ratio of F50 (clonal expansion) to E x V (chaos), with BLOSUM62-based TCRdist applied between CDR3 peptides within each V-J. Welch's t-statistics and random forest reduced 500 to 550 V-J features to 10 to 15, which were used in a naive Bayes classifier (R e1071). TCRdb cleaned the public reads at Q25 with fastp, built clones with MiXCR and kept in-frame beta chains. Each record represents a unique CDR3 protein, reported with the most common genes and DNA among its rows. TCRdb's processing, not the authors' own work, is the source of the V and J calls. This sample holds 350,000 to 400,000 distinct CDR3 sequences; around 18% were observed only once. 35% to 50% of the sample is in the top ten clones.

Moderately to severely active disease, a Clinical Activity Score of at least 3, a NOSPECS grade of at least 4, and a duration under 3 months were present in ophthalmopathy patients. Exclusion was applied to patients with uncontrolled infections, other autoimmune diseases, pregnancy or lactation. Diagnoses relied on clinical symptoms, serum thyroxine and TRAb, thyroid ultrasound and orbital computed tomography. PBMCs were separated from roughly 10 ml of fresh peripheral blood using Ficoll-Paque density gradient centrifugation. Total RNA was extracted using Trizol reagent, and RNA quality was assessed on an Agilent 2100 Bioanalyzer. Ends trimmed: V by 1 base, J by 2 bases; bases unmatched to a gene: 5. From the germline V gene, CDR1 is LGHNA and CDR2 is YNFKEQ. The CDR3 starts with the cysteine, ends with the phenylalanine, and has 16 residues. Of the read, only the CDR3 DNA is kept; its 48 bases are in frame from base 1.

Sequencing was done on a sample of blood. The sequence came from a man between 18 and 29 years old with Graves' ophthalmopathy. The sequence joins TRBV4-2 to TRBJ2-5; 9 central bases correspond to TRBD1. The CDR3 reads CASSQGRQGGQETQYF. The sequence in DNA is TGTGCCAGCAGCCAAGGCCGACAGGGGGGACAAGAGACCCAGTACTTC.